A selection of T cell receptor beta chains follows, all from one sample in a study of T cells in Graves' hyperthyroidism and ophthalmopathy. One entry per CDR3 protein results from TCRdb running MiXCR on the multiplex PCR reads. The data show about 700,000 distinct CDR3 sequences, with 14% seen just once and about a tenth held by the top ten. The sample was blood. The receptors were sampled from a woman in her late teens or twenties with Graves' hyperthyroidism. Both conserved end residues are part of each CDR3.

CASSLGTGNTGELFF | TRBV12-3/TRBV12-4
CASSPGLAGGNRELFF | TRBV2
CSVEPGERREQFF | TRBV29-1
CAISDGGIKGETQYF | TRBV10-3
CASSLGLAGARVSDTQYF | TRBV7-2
CASSLGGQGRNEQYF | TRBV7-6
CASSELGQMNTEAFF | TRBV9
CASSNFIRMSGANVLTF | TRBV19
CASSDRGARTDTQYF | TRBV6-4
CSVEDPGINTGELFF | TRBV29-1
CASSNSDRDQPQHF | TRBV12-3/TRBV12-4
CSASPLGRGNTEAFF | TRBV20-1
CASSTTSGSDNEQFF | TRBV7-9
CASSIGGQSPEAFF | TRBV19
CASSDPPRQPQHF | TRBV6-1
CASSEEWGGTEAFF | TRBV2
CASSMTGTTETQYF | TRBV6-1
CASAFNQGASQPQHF | TRBV2
CASSFRDRGLSTEAFF | TRBV27
CSAQRPLTPQQPQHF | TRBV20-1
CASSFPRGIGANVLTF | TRBV19
CASISGTGVTGELFF | TRBV28
CSAAVSTDTQYF | TRBV20-1
CASSYYRGHQPQHF | TRBV6-2/TRBV6-3
CASSQEIGWNYGYTF | TRBV4-1
CASAEGNRVKYF | TRBV6-1
CASSQDSQTTNEKLFF | TRBV4-3
CSVSTSGATQYF | TRBV29-1